This T cell receptor (beta chain) derives from a study of T cells in Graves' hyperthyroidism and ophthalmopathy. What was amplified from RNA transcripts were TCR beta CDR3 regions. Primed by the HTBI set, a first-round RT-PCR was run on the TCR CDR3. TCRdb passed the multiplex PCR reads through MiXCR, listing each CDR3 protein once. The sample yields 750,000 to 950,000 distinct CDR3 sequences, roughly 40% seen once. The CDR3 consists of 13 residues. With 4 bases clipped from V and 4 bases from J, the junction kept 6 bases outside the gene matches. The germline CDR1 and CDR2 sequences are DFQATT and SNEGSKA (reference sequence). In this sample, this clonotype turned up a few times.

This receptor was taken from a man younger than 35 with Graves' hyperthyroidism. The chain carries TRBV20-1 and TRBJ2-7; 8 nucleotides line up with TRBD2. Material: blood. CDR3 bases: TGCAGTGCTAAGGACGGGGGGGAGTACGAGCAGTACTTC. Protein product: CSAKDGGEYEQYF.